This T cell receptor beta chain was retrieved from a study of cytomegalovirus exposure and HLA in healthy donors. Study-level findings and limits: Confirmation in vitro established that a few CMV-associated chains were specific for CMV antigens. Some TCR beta chains (about 170 of them) were listed as cytomegalovirus-associated.

Use of 60 Vbeta and 13 Jbeta primers characterized the PCR. Under the authors' procedure: Later, an analysis found around 80 million unique TCR beta chains, and around 10 million of these were shared. The repertoire was sequenced with immunoSEQ multiplex PCR; TCRdb's copy has only in-frame clones and lacks some. V and J calls and clone size follow that table, whereas D and trimming were derived from the DNA. The table shows roughly 56,000 clones, with about 87% occurring only once. This clone has just a few counts. The antigen is unknown. V shed 4 bases, J shed 4 bases, and the junction held 5 bases outside the gene matches. Germline V CDR1 and CDR2: SGHRS, YFSETQ. CDR3 length: 13 residues.

This receptor was taken from a man aged 18 to 29 in good health and CMV-seronegative. The sequenced material came from PBMCs. This chain links TRBV5-1 with TRBJ2-7, with 7 bases identical to TRBD2. The CDR3 nucleotides are TGCGCCAGCAGCCCGGGGGGTATATACGAGCAGTACTTC. Amino acid sequence: CASSPGGIYEQYF.